This TCR beta chain was sequenced in a study of T-cell memory formation after mild COVID-19 (dated by TCRdb to the early 2020s). A note on the overall study: TCR sequence clusters from the two donors were found to be largely donor specific. The cohort comprised two young, previously healthy adult volunteers, one female and one male. In two donors, T-cell clones that expanded and contracted after mild COVID-19 were followed by sequencing TCRalpha and TCRbeta repertoires longitudinally. Overall study outcomes, separate from this receptor: Clones that contracted from day 15 to 85 showed balanced CD4/CD8 phenotypes, whereas a second wave of clones that expanded from day 15 to 37 leaned towards CD4+. Some responding clones were found in pre-infection memory, which suggests that pre-existing cross-reactive memory T cells took part in the SARS-CoV-2 response. Whether the second-wave clones peaking on day 37 were SARS-CoV-2 specific was not confirmed. The study included only a couple of mild cases, and larger cohorts that include severe cases with pre-infection samples were judged to be necessary. Contracting CD4+ clones turned up mainly in the CM and EM memory subsets, whereas EMRA was where CD8+ clones were enriched.

This clonotype is a singleton in its sample. There is no known antigen for this receptor. Base quality data are lacking; no much larger clone is found one base away. The reads were generated on an Illumina NovaSeq 6000. Using 5'RACE with constant-segment primers, TCRalpha and TCRbeta cDNA libraries were constructed, with sample barcodes and unique molecular identifiers added in the process. Trizol reagent was used to extract RNA from every sample. Library amplification was performed in two PCR steps, and a second sample barcode and Illumina TruSeq adapters were introduced in the second step. Sequencing of libraries was performed on an Illumina NovaSeq with 2 x 150 bp paired-end reads. On the authors' methods: Reads were demultiplexed and collapsed into UMI-guided consensus sequences with migec v1.2.7. With mixcr v2.1.11, UMI consensuses were aligned to TRA and TRB V and J templates and assembled into clonotypes. Clonotypes were classified as expanded or contracted when called significant by both edgeR and NoisET, with noise models trained on biological replicates. For edgeR calls, the cutoffs were a false discovery rate-adjusted p below 0.01 and a log2 fold-change threshold of 1. As an exploratory analysis of dynamics, max-normalized trajectories of the 1000 most abundant clonotypes were examined by PCA with hierarchical clustering. Separately sequenced CD4+ and CD8+ repertoires were used to assign the CD4 or CD8 phenotype of responding clones. The raw public data were reprocessed by TCRdb itself: fastp quality trimming at Q25, MiXCR clonotype calling, in-frame beta chains only. Records with the same CDR3 protein are collapsed into one entry carrying the most frequent genes and DNA. The V and J calls reflect TCRdb's pipeline rather than the authors' work. Counted in this sample were around 450,000 distinct CDR3 sequences; approximately 24% of them appeared once. The ten largest clones add up to around 9.5% of the sample.

Ficoll-Paque density gradient centrifugation was used to isolate PBMCs. Measured from the cysteine to the phenylalanine, the CDR3 is 18 residues long. Only the CDR3 part of the read is kept: 54 bases, read in frame from the first base. CDR1 and CDR2 are read off the germline V gene (reference sequence) as SEHNR and FQNEAQ. Compared with germline, V lacks 5 bases and J lacks 1 base; bases without a gene match: 7. The sample consisted of PBMCs or a T cell subset sorted from them (not recorded which). The rearranged segments are TRBV7-9 and TRBJ2-6; TRBD1 agrees with 11 junctional bases. The TCR was taken from an adult woman who had mild COVID-19 (a few samples of this study predate the infection). The sample titles of this study are shuffled in the database, so cell type and time point are left out; the donor was told from shared clones. In nucleotides, the sequence is TGTGCCAGCAGCACCTGGACAGGGGGCGCATCTGGGGCCAACGTCCTGACTTTC. Its protein product is CASSTWTGGASGANVLTF. Joined to the reference TRBV7-9 and TRBJ2-6 proteins, this CDR3 gives the full variable domain: DTGVSQNPRHKITKRGQNVTFRCDPISEHNRLYWYRQTLGQGPEFLTYFQNEAQLEKSRLLSDRFSAERPKGSFSTLEIQRTEQGDSAMYLCASSTWTGGASGANVLTFGAGSRLTVL.